These 29 T cell receptor beta chains originate from one sample sequenced in a study of cytomegalovirus exposure and HLA in healthy donors. Use of 60 Vbeta and 13 Jbeta primers characterized the PCR. Libraries were prepared by immunoSEQ multiplex PCR; TCRdb keeps only in-frame clonotypes and omits some of them. The data contain 60,000 to 70,000 clones, approximately 80% of them singletons. Sequencing was performed on PBMCs. The source of these receptors is a man aged 18 to 29 in good health and CMV-seropositive.

The V call is TRBV30, the J call TRBJ2-7; weak D call: TRBD2 (5 bases). The V gene's germline CDR1 is GTSNPN and CDR2 SVGIG (reference sequence). The CDR3 totals 12 residues. The germline V and J ends were trimmed by 1 base and 5 bases, with 9 bases remaining between them. In nucleotides, the CDR3 is TGTGCCTGGAGTGGGGCGGGCCACGAGCAGTACTTC. This translates into CAWSGAGHEQYF.

The chain uses TRBV6-5 and TRBJ2-7; possible D gene TRBD1, 6 bases. Trimming left V 2 bases short and J 7 bases short, with 12 bases between. This CDR3 has 13 amino acids. Germline loops: CDR1 MNHEY, CDR2 SVGAGI. The CDR3 is CASSYMGAREQYF. The CDR3 DNA reads TGTGCCAGCAGTTACATGGGGGCGCGGGAGCAGTACTTC.

This clone was counted only a few times. This chain uses TRBV30 with TRBJ2-3; unclear D gene. CDR3 length: 16 residues. Germline values: CDR1 GTSNPN, CDR2 SVGIG (reference sequence). V was clipped by 3 bases and J by 4 bases, with 20 bases between them. The CDR3 sequence: CAWRSLTTRRPDTQYF. The CDR3 coding sequence is TGTGCCTGGAGAAGCCTTACTACGCGCCGCCCAGATACGCAGTATTTT.

This clone was recorded once. The chain is built from TRBV30 and TRBJ2-1, with 8 bases matching TRBD2. Germline CDR1 reads GTSNPN; CDR2 reads SVGIG (reference sequence). V lost 3 bases and J lost 4; bases outside the gene matches: 2. The CDR3 contains 13 residues. The CDR3 DNA sequence: TGTGCCTGGAGAACTAGCGGATACAATGAGCAGTTCTTC. Protein sequence: CAWRTSGYNEQFF.

This clone was detected a few times. This sequence joins TRBV28 and TRBJ1-2, with D perhaps matching TRBD1 (6 bases). The germline V and J ends were trimmed by 8 bases and 6 bases, with 25 bases remaining between them. Germline CDR1 MDHEN, CDR2 SYDVKM. There are 16 residues in the CDR3. The CDR3 is CASDGRWGQGPDGYTF. The CDR3 nucleotides are TGTGCCAGCGATGGGAGATGGGGGCAGGGGCCGGATGGCTACACCTTC.

This clone was recorded a few times. V is TRBV19 and J is TRBJ1-2, with a tentative D call TRBD1 (5 bases). V was pared by 5 bases and J by 4 bases, with 14 bases between. This CDR3 has 14 residues. Germline V gives CDR1 LNHDA, CDR2 SQIVND (reference sequence). CDR3 bases: TGTGCCAGTAGTCCCAAGGACATCCGCTATGGCTACACCTTC. Translated: CASSPKDIRYGYTF.

The chain couples TRBV5-6 to TRBJ2-7, with D unresolved. The V and J ends lost 0 bases and 2 bases respectively, with 9 bases between them. The CDR3 totals 14 residues. The germline V gene encodes CDR1 SGHDT and CDR2 YYEEEE. DNA for the CDR3: TGTGCCAGCAGCTTGGAACAGTCCGCCTACGAGCAGTACTTC. It is translated as CASSLEQSAYEQYF. Complete variable domain (other parts from reference TRBV5-6 and TRBJ2-7): DAGVTQSPTHLIKTRGQQVTLRCSPKSGHDTVSWYQQALGQGPQFIFQYYEEEERQRGNFPDRFSGHQFPNYSSELNVNALLLGDSALYLCASSLEQSAYEQYFGPGTRLTVT.

The chain joins TRBV10-3 to TRBJ2-3; 10 bases are a match to TRBD2. This CDR3 has 15 amino acids. The V and J ends lost 5 bases and 0 bases, in that order; junction bases with no gene match: 2. Germline V gene data show CDR1 as ENHRY and CDR2 as SYGVKD. The CDR3 here is CAISTSGKSTDTQYF. The CDR3 nucleotides read TGTGCCATCAGTACTAGCGGGAAAAGCACAGATACGCAGTATTTT.

This rearrangement joins TRBV5-6 to TRBJ2-7, with TRBD1 as a possible D gene (5 bases). The CDR3 runs 14 residues. Germline V gene lookup returns CDR1 SGHDT and CDR2 YYEEEE. Deletions cut 6 bases from V and 3 bases from J, with 16 bases between. The DNA for the CDR3 is TGTGCCAGCACCCCGTGGGGCGGAGTCTACGAGCAGTACTTC. This translates into CASTPWGGVYEQYF. Supplemented by reference TRBV5-6 and TRBJ2-7, the full variable domain reads DAGVTQSPTHLIKTRGQQVTLRCSPKSGHDTVSWYQQALGQGPQFIFQYYEEEERQRGNFPDRFSGHQFPNYSSELNVNALLLGDSALYLCASTPWGGVYEQYFGPGTRLTVT.

The chain carries TRBV6-4 and TRBJ1-2, with D possibly matching TRBD1 (6 bases). Germline V gene sequence: CDR1 MRHNA, CDR2 SNTAGT. The ends were cut back, 2 bases at V and 4 bases at J, with 14 bases in the middle. The CDR3 is 15 residues long. The CDR3 DNA reads as TGTGCCAGCAGTGACCCCACAAGGGGGATCTATGGCTACACCTTC. Translated, it gives CASSDPTRGIYGYTF.

The chain combines TRBV10-3 with TRBJ1-2; 7 bases fit TRBD1. The trim removed 3 bases at V and 8 bases at J, leaving 15 bases unmatched. The CDR3 is 16 amino acids. Germline V CDR1 and CDR2: ENHRY, SYGVKD. CDR3 in DNA: TGTGCCATCAGTGACTATCTTATAGGACAGGCAGGGGGCTACACCTTC. As protein: CAISDYLIGQAGGYTF.

The gene calls are TRBV25-1 and TRBJ2-2, with unresolved D. Germline CDR1 MGHDK, CDR2 SYGVNS. The CDR3 is made up of 14 amino acids. The V end was cut by 4 bases, the J end by 3 bases, with 9 bases between. The CDR3 sequence is CASSGSWDTGELFF. CDR3 in DNA: TGTGCCAGCAGTGGGAGTTGGGACACCGGGGAGCTGTTTTTT.

V usage is TRBV7-9 and J usage is TRBJ2-7, with D maybe TRBD2 (5 bases). The CDR3 is 14 residues long. Per germline, CDR1 SEHNR and CDR2 FQNEAQ (reference sequence). With 5 bases removed from V and 3 bases from J, the gap between germline ends came to 14 bases. The DNA of the CDR3 is TGTGCCAGCAGCCATAGCGTGGAGCGCTACGAGCAGTACTTC. It yields the protein CASSHSVERYEQYF.

This clone has a handful of counts. The sample holds other DNA sequences that translate to the same CDR3. The V call is TRBV19, the J call TRBJ1-2, with 10 bases fitting TRBD1. Germline-derived CDR1 and CDR2 are LNHDA and SQIVND (reference sequence). This CDR3 spans 15 amino acids. V was pared by 4 bases and J by 4 bases, with 6 bases of the junction left unmatched. The CDR3 spells CASSTGQGIFYGYTF. The DNA for the CDR3 is TGTGCCAGTAGTACGGGACAGGGGATTTTCTATGGCTACACCTTC.

In its sample, this clone was seen a few times. This rearrangement joins TRBV28 to TRBJ1-1; D unclear. In germline, CDR1 is MDHEN, CDR2 SYDVKM. CDR3 size: 12 residues. Trimming removed 2 bases at V and 1 base at J, with 2 bases between. CDR3 loop: CASSLQNTEAFF. For the CDR3, the DNA is TGTGCCAGCAGTTTACAGAACACTGAAGCTTTCTTT. Complete variable domain (other parts from reference TRBV28 and TRBJ1-1): DVKVTQSSRYLVKRTGEKVFLECVQDMDHENMFWYRQDPGLGLRLIYFSYDVKMKEKGDIPEGYSVSREKKERFSLILESASTNQTSMYLCASSLQNTEAFFGQGTRLTVV.

The chain links TRBV9 to TRBJ2-3, with 8 bases identical to TRBD2. The CDR3 consists of 15 residues. Germline-derived CDR1 and CDR2 are SGDLS and YYNGEE. With 0 bases clipped from V and 3 bases from J, the junction kept 3 bases outside the gene matches. DNA of the CDR3: TGTGCCAGCAGCGTAGCGGGGGGGTTTACAGATACGCAGTATTTT. It is translated as CASSVAGGFTDTQYF.

This chain links TRBV10-3 with TRBJ1-1, with 7 bases matching TRBD1. V was clipped by 6 bases and J by 6 bases; unmatched bases: 10. Germline loops: CDR1 ENHRY, CDR2 SYGVKD. The CDR3 is 14 amino acids. The CDR3 loop is CAISSDRVAAEAFF. In nucleotides, the CDR3 is TGTGCCATCAGCTCCGACAGGGTTGCGGCTGAAGCTTTCTTT.

CDR3 sequence: CASSLAGVYNEQFF. The CDR3 coding sequence is TGTGCCAGCAGCCTAGCGGGGGTCTACAATGAGCAGTTCTTC. The rearrangement links TRBV27 to TRBJ2-1; 10 bases agree with TRBD2. The CDR3 is 14 residues long. After removal of 6 bases from V and 3 bases from J, the junction contained 2 bases not matched to a gene. CDR1 MNHEY and CDR2 SMNVEV come from the germline V gene (reference sequence).

The chain employs TRBV12-5 and TRBJ1-1, with unresolved D. The CDR3 consists of 13 residues. In germline, CDR1 is LGHNT, CDR2 FRNRAP. Trimming stripped 0 bases from V and 8 bases from J, with 10 bases between. As DNA, the CDR3 is TGTGCTAGTGGTTTGGTATCCTGGAGGGAAGCTTTCTTT. Translating it yields CASGLVSWREAFF.

The gene calls are TRBV4-1 and TRBJ1-2; tentative D call: TRBD1 (6 bases). In germline, CDR1 is MGHRA, CDR2 YSYEKL. V lost 3 bases to trimming and J lost 1 base, with 9 bases between them. CDR3 size: 14 residues. The CDR3 protein is CASSHPDSNYGYTF. DNA for the CDR3: TGCGCCAGCAGCCATCCGGACAGTAACTATGGCTACACCTTC.

The genes are TRBV5-1 and TRBJ1-4; unclear D gene. V lost 4 bases and J lost 0, with 13 bases in between. The CDR3 has 16 residues. Germline CDR1 reads SGHRS; CDR2 reads YFSETQ. As DNA, the CDR3 is TGCGCCAGCAGCCGAGAACCGGGGACAACTAATGAAAAACTGTTTTTT. Translating gives CASSREPGTTNEKLFF.

The chain has TRBV6-1 and TRBJ1-2; 11 positions match TRBD1. The CDR3 has 15 residues. Germline loops: CDR1 MNHNS, CDR2 SASEGT. After removal of 7 bases from V and 4 bases from J, the junction contained 8 bases not matched to a gene. CDR3 sequence reads: CASTGQGAQIYGYTF. As DNA, the CDR3 is TGTGCCAGCACCGGACAGGGGGCGCAGATCTATGGCTACACCTTC.

The V and J genes are TRBV29-1 and TRBJ1-1, with D possibly matching TRBD1 (6 bases). Trimming took off 4 bases at V and 1 base at J, with 10 bases between the two ends. This CDR3 has 13 amino acids. CDR1 is SQVTM and CDR2 is ANQGSEA in the germline V gene. The CDR3 protein is CSVVGQPNTEAFF. The CDR3 DNA is TGCAGCGTTGTCGGACAGCCGAACACTGAAGCTTTCTTT.

The chain is built from TRBV29-1 and TRBJ1-2; 7 bases fit TRBD1. Germline V gene data show CDR1 as SQVTM and CDR2 as ANQGSEA. Trimming removed 4 bases from V and 2 bases from J; junction bases left unmatched: 7. This CDR3 region has 14 residues. The CDR3 reads CSVAGQLSNYGYTF. CDR3 nucleotides: TGCAGCGTTGCGGGACAGCTTTCCAACTATGGCTACACCTTC.

The chain is built from TRBV30 and TRBJ1-2; TRBD1 is a possible D gene (5 bases). Deletions cut 6 bases from V and 1 base from J, with 15 bases between. CDR3 length: 14 residues. Germline CDR1 is GTSNPN and CDR2 is SVGIG (reference sequence). The CDR3 spells CACPPLGRNYGYTF. For the CDR3, the DNA is TGTGCCTGCCCCCCCCTGGGGCGTAACTATGGCTACACCTTC.

The V and J genes are TRBV9 and TRBJ1-2; 8 bases agree with TRBD1. CDR1 and CDR2 from the germline V gene are SGDLS and YYNGEE. The J segment lost 8 bases and the V segment lost 4 bases, leaving 4 bases of the junction unmatched. This CDR3 has 12 residues. The CDR3 DNA follows: TGTGCCAGCAGCTCGGACAGGGACGGCTACACCTTC. It codes for CASSSDRDGYTF.

V and J are TRBV7-7 and TRBJ2-2; possible D gene TRBD2, 6 bases. Germline CDR1 is SSHAT and CDR2 is FNYEAQ (reference sequence). V was shortened by 3 bases and J by 4 bases, with 9 bases between the two germline ends. The CDR3 is 14 residues long. The CDR3: CASSFGTPTGELFF. In nucleotides, the CDR3 is TGTGCCAGCAGCTTCGGGACTCCCACCGGGGAGCTGTTTTTT. Full variable domain (remainder filled in from reference TRBV7-7 and TRBJ2-2): GAGVSQSPRYKVTKRGQDVTLRCDPISSHATLYWYQQALGQGPEFLTYFNYEAQPDKSGLPSDRFSAERPEGSISTLTIQRTEQRDSAMYRCASSFGTPTGELFFGEGSRLTVL.

The gene calls are TRBV6-5 and TRBJ1-5; 7 bases agree with TRBD1. V was pared by 5 bases and J by 5 bases, with 9 bases of the junction left unmatched. The CDR3 is 15 amino acids. In germline, CDR1 is MNHEY, CDR2 SVGAGI. CDR3 bases: TGTGCCAGCAGTCGGGACAGTCAGGGGCATCAGCCCCAGCATTTT. Residues: CASSRDSQGHQPQHF.

J is TRBJ1-6 and V is TRBV5-1; TRBD1 agrees at 8 bases. V gave up 4 bases and J gave up 8 bases; unmatched junction bases: 8. This CDR3 spans 15 amino acids. Germline V CDR1 and CDR2: SGHRS, YFSETQ. The CDR3 DNA reads as TGCGCCAGCAGCCTAGGGACAGGCGTTTATTCACCCCTCCACTTT. As protein: CASSLGTGVYSPLHF. The variable domain in full, with the rest retrieved from reference TRBV5-1 and TRBJ1-6, is KAGVTQTPRYLIKTRGQQVTLSCSPISGHRSVSWYQQTPGQGLQFLFEYFSETQRNKGNFPGRFSGRQFSNSRSEMNVSTLELGDSALYLCASSLGTGVYSPLHFGNGTRLTVT.